Following are 28 T cell receptor beta chains from one sample sequenced in a study of early T cells in non-severe SARS-CoV-2 infection. From the 5' RACE reads, TCRdb called clonotypes with MiXCR, one entry per CDR3 protein. The sample gives about 76,000 distinct CDR3 sequences, roughly a sixth of which show up once; approximately 12% is in the top ten. The sample taken for sequencing was whole blood. These receptors all come from an adult who was a healthcare worker with PCR-confirmed SARS-CoV-2 infection or an uninfected control (not recorded which).

This clonotype occurred many times. This chain connects TRBV7-9 to TRBJ2-2; 14 bases map to TRBD2. The V gene's germline CDR1 is SEHNR and CDR2 FQNEAQ (reference sequence). V was pared by 6 bases and J by 6 bases, with 9 bases of the junction left unmatched. This CDR3 comprises 17 residues. The DNA of the CDR3 is TGTGCCAGCAGATGGGGACTAGCGGGAGCAACGGCCGGGGAGCTGTTTTTT. This translates into CASRWGLAGATAGELFF.

Notes on this clonotype: Its ends do not fully match the called genes, so a read error is possible. The chain joins TRBV7-7 to TRBJ2-2; 8 bases agree with TRBD2. The germline V gene has CDR1 SSHAT and CDR2 FNYEAQ (reference sequence). The CDR3 spans 14 residues. The CDR3 protein is CASSFGAGAGELFF. CDR3 sequence (DNA): TGTGCTAGCAGCTTCGGAGCGGGGGCCGGGGAGCTGTTTTTT. Combining the CDR3 with reference TRBV7-7 and TRBJ2-2 gives the whole variable domain GAGVSQSPRYKVTKRGQDVTLRCDPISSHATLYWYQQALGQGPEFLTYFNYEAQPDKSGLPSDRFSAERPEGSISTLTIQRTEQRDSAMYRCASSFGAGAGELFFGEGSRLTVL.

This clonotype was counted many times. The V gene is TRBV7-3, the J gene TRBJ2-1; 13 bases agree with TRBD2. Germline V gives CDR1 SGHTA, CDR2 FQGTGA. J gave up 6 bases and V 6 bases, and 5 bases lay outside the gene matches. CDR3 size: 15 residues. CDR3 amino acids: CASSTGLAGFNEQFF. CDR3 coding DNA: TGTGCCAGCAGTACGGGACTAGCGGGATTCAATGAGCAGTTCTTC. Complete variable domain (other parts from reference TRBV7-3 and TRBJ2-1): GAGVSQTPSNKVTEKGKYVELRCDPISGHTALYWYRQSLGQGPEFLIYFQGTGAADDSGLPNDRFFAVRPEGSVSTLKIQRTERGDSAVYLCASSTGLAGFNEQFFGPGTRLTVL.

The chain couples TRBV7-9 to TRBJ2-2, with unresolved D. The V and J ends lost 3 bases and 6 bases respectively, with 8 bases between them. The CDR3 is 13 residues long. Germline V gives CDR1 SEHNR, CDR2 FQNEAQ (reference sequence). The CDR3 region is CASSFLTSGELFF. The DNA of the CDR3 is TGTGCCAGCAGCTTCCTTACATCCGGGGAGCTGTTTTTT.

This clonotype was seen many times. In DNA form, the CDR3 reads TGTGCCAGCACCAACGGGGGATCCGAGCAGTACTTC. Its translation is CASTNGGSEQYF. The V gene is TRBV6-2 or TRBV6-3, the J gene TRBJ2-7, with a possible D match to TRBD2 (6 bases). Germline V gene sequence: CDR1 MNHEY, CDR2 SVGEGT. The CDR3 is 12 amino acids. Trimming pared 7 bases from V and 6 bases from J, leaving 13 bases between.

J is TRBJ2-5 and V is TRBV24-1, with D possibly TRBD1 on 6 matching bases. V lost 4 bases and J 3 bases, leaving 14 bases between the germline ends. Germline CDR1 KGHDR, CDR2 SFDVKD. The CDR3 has 15 amino acids. CDR3 DNA: TGTGCCACCAGTGAACCGGACAGTAGCAAAGAGACCCAGTACTTC. The encoded protein is CATSEPDSSKETQYF.

This clonotype has just a few counts. The chain recombines TRBV7-9 with TRBJ1-1; possibly TRBD1 for D (5 bases). CDR1 and CDR2 (germline): SEHNR, FQNEAQ (reference sequence). The CDR3 length is 11 residues. Deletions cut 3 bases from V and 13 bases from J, with 12 bases between. The DNA of the CDR3 is TGTGCCAGCAGCTTCACCAGGGATTTTTTCTTT. Its protein is CASSFTRDFFF.

For the CDR3, the DNA is TGTGCCAGCAGCTTAGTTGATACGCAGTATTTT. Translating it yields CASSLVDTQYF. The rearrangement links TRBV7-2 to TRBJ2-3; no reliable D call. Trimming cost V 1 base and J 6 bases, with 2 bases left between them. The CDR3 spans 11 residues. Germline V CDR1 and CDR2: SGHTA, FQGNSA.

This clonotype occurred many times. The J gene is TRBJ2-7, the V gene TRBV5-1; tentatively, D is TRBD1 (6 bases). Germline CDR1 and CDR2: SGHRS and YFSETQ. The V and J ends lost 4 bases and 2 bases respectively, with 16 bases between them. The CDR3 has 15 residues. CDR3 sequence reads: CASSDTGNPTYEQYF. The CDR3 region has the DNA TGCGCCAGCAGCGACACAGGGAACCCCACCTACGAGCAGTACTTC.

This clonotype was counted only a few times. The chain recombines TRBV20-1 with TRBJ2-7; either TRBD1 or TRBD2 may fit D (5 bases each). The CDR3 is made up of 14 amino acids. The V end was cut by 4 bases, the J end by 1 base, with 14 bases between. Germline assignment: CDR1 DFQATT and CDR2 SNEGSKA (reference sequence). CDR3 amino acids: CSAITRDASYEQYF. In DNA, the CDR3 is TGCAGTGCTATTACCAGGGACGCGTCCTACGAGCAGTACTTC.

This clonotype was recorded many times. The genes are TRBV4-1 and TRBJ2-3; 12 nucleotides agree with TRBD2. V gave up 1 base and J gave up 0 bases; unmatched junction bases: 11. CDR1 is MGHRA, CDR2 YSYEKL, per germline. This CDR3 is 20 amino acids long. The CDR3 region has the DNA TGCGCCAGCAGCCAAGTTATGGGACTAGCGGGTTCCACTAGCACAGATACGCAGTATTTT. As protein: CASSQVMGLAGSTSTDTQYF.

This clonotype turned up a few times. The V and J genes are TRBV6-5 and TRBJ1-2; D call uncertain. The germline V gene encodes CDR1 MNHEY and CDR2 SVGAGI. The V and J ends lost 0 bases and 4 bases respectively, with 6 bases between them. The CDR3 is made up of 13 amino acids. The CDR3 protein is CASSYSGVYGYTF. CDR3 nucleotides: TGTGCCAGCAGTTACTCTGGGGTCTATGGCTACACCTTC.

There are many counts of this clonotype. This rearrangement joins TRBV5-1 to TRBJ1-1; D is possibly TRBD1 (5 bases). Trimming took off 2 bases at V and 7 bases at J, with 9 bases between the two ends. Germline loops: CDR1 SGHRS, CDR2 YFSETQ. The CDR3 extends over 12 amino acids. The CDR3 loop is CASSFRDGEAFF. Here the CDR3 DNA reads TGCGCCAGCAGCTTCCGGGACGGTGAAGCTTTCTTT. The whole variable domain, filled in from reference TRBV5-1 and TRBJ1-1, reads KAGVTQTPRYLIKTRGQQVTLSCSPISGHRSVSWYQQTPGQGLQFLFEYFSETQRNKGNFPGRFSGRQFSNSRSEMNVSTLELGDSALYLCASSFRDGEAFFGQGTRLTVV.

The chain couples TRBV27 to TRBJ2-7; perhaps D is TRBD1 or TRBD2 (5 bases each). The CDR3 spans 16 residues. V was clipped by 2 bases and J by 1 base, with 15 bases between them. The germline V gene encodes CDR1 MNHEY and CDR2 SMNVEV (reference sequence). The CDR3: CASSLARGVGSYEQYF. CDR3 coding DNA: TGTGCCAGCAGTTTAGCGAGGGGCGTAGGGTCCTACGAGCAGTACTTC.

This clonotype was counted only a few times. CDR3 sequence reads: CASSLVGQNYGYTF. Here the CDR3 DNA reads TGTGCCAGCAGCTTGGTAGGACAGAACTATGGCTACACCTTC. The V call is TRBV5-4, the J call TRBJ1-2; a possible D gene is TRBD1 (6 bases). CDR3 length equals 14 residues. Trimming pared 0 bases from V and 2 bases from J, leaving 8 bases between. CDR1 and CDR2 from the germline V gene are SGHNT and YYREEE (reference sequence).

This clonotype was found many times. This chain connects TRBV3-1 to TRBJ1-1, with a tentative D call TRBD1 (5 bases). Germline loops: CDR1 LGHDT, CDR2 YNNKEL (reference sequence). CDR3 length: 14 residues. The germline V and J ends were trimmed by 4 bases and 7 bases, with 16 bases remaining between them. The CDR3 nucleotides read TGTGCCAGCAGCCTTCGGGGCCAGAGCTTTGAAGCTTTCTTT. Amino acid sequence: CASSLRGQSFEAFF.

The V gene is TRBV2, the J gene TRBJ1-5, with D possibly being TRBD1 (5 bases). The V end was cut by 6 bases, the J end by 4 bases, with 7 bases between. From germline, CDR1 is SNHLY and CDR2 FYNNEI. The CDR3 runs to 12 residues. The CDR3 DNA reads TGTGCCAGCAGGGACACAAATCAGCCCCAGCATTTT. It yields the protein CASRDTNQPQHF.

The genes are TRBV7-6 and TRBJ2-1; weak D call: TRBD2 (6 bases). The germline gives CDR1 SGHVS, CDR2 FNYEAQ. The CDR3 has 15 amino acids. V was cut by 1 base and J by 4 bases, with 11 bases left in between. CDR3 DNA: TGTGCCAGCAGCTTAGAAGCGGGCGGGTACAATGAGCAGTTCTTC. It encodes CASSLEAGGYNEQFF.

The chain is built from TRBV29-1 and TRBJ2-2; D not certain. V lost 1 base to trimming and J lost 4 bases, with 4 bases between them. This CDR3 region has 12 residues. The germline CDR1 and CDR2 sequences are SQVTM and ANQGSEA. In nucleotides, the CDR3 is TGCAGCGTTGAAGGGCGCACCGGGGAGCTGTTTTTT. This sequence encodes CSVEGRTGELFF.

CDR3 bases: TGTGCCAGCAGCTTAACCGGCGGGTCTGGGGCCAACGTCCTGACTTTC. Translated, it gives CASSLTGGSGANVLTF. The chain links TRBV7-3 to TRBJ2-6; TRBD2 is a possible D gene (5 bases). V shed 0 bases and J shed 1 base, with 7 bases lying between them. Germline V lookup: CDR1 SGHTA, CDR2 FQGTGA. The CDR3 contains 16 residues.

This clonotype showed up just a few times. The V and J genes are TRBV19 and TRBJ2-1; D gene ambiguous. The V end was cut by 5 bases, the J end by 0 bases, with 8 bases between. Germline CDR1 LNHDA, CDR2 SQIVND (reference sequence). The CDR3 has 14 amino acids. The DNA for the CDR3 is TGTGCCAGTAGTCTCAGGAACTCCTACAATGAGCAGTTCTTC. Translating it yields CASSLRNSYNEQFF.

There are many counts of this clonotype. This chain uses TRBV18 with TRBJ2-7; maybe TRBD2 (6 bases). Per germline, CDR1 KGHSH and CDR2 LQKENI. This CDR3 comprises 14 residues. The germline V and J ends were trimmed by 1 base and 4 bases, with 11 bases remaining between them. CDR3 protein: CASSPLGSLYEQYF. CDR3 bases: TGTGCCAGCTCACCACTCGGGAGTCTATACGAGCAGTACTTC. Filled out from reference TRBV18 and TRBJ2-7, the complete variable domain reads NAGVMQNPRHLVRRRGQEARLRCSPMKGHSHVYWYRQLPEEGLKFMVYLQKENIIDESGMPKERFSAEFPKEGPSILRIQQVVRGDSAAYFCASSPLGSLYEQYFGPGTRLTVT.

The genes are TRBV6-1 and TRBJ1-2; 9 bases line up with TRBD1. Germline V gives CDR1 MNHNS, CDR2 SASEGT. CDR3 size: 15 residues. V trimming: 3 bases; J trimming: 7 bases; junction bases outside the gene matches: 9. The CDR3 loop reads CASSEGQGLVSGYTF. In nucleotides, the CDR3 is TGTGCCAGCAGTGAGGGACAGGGTTTGGTCTCTGGCTACACCTTC.

This CDR3 reads CASSFGRGSYEQYF. CDR3 bases: TGTGCCAGCAGTTTCGGGAGGGGCAGCTACGAGCAGTACTTC. This chain joins TRBV12-3 or TRBV12-4 and TRBJ2-7; TRBD2 matches 8 bases. V shed 3 bases, J shed 3 bases, and the junction held 4 bases outside the gene matches. The CDR3 is 14 amino acids.

At least ten counts were recorded for this clonotype. The V call is TRBV28, the J call TRBJ2-7, with TRBD2 as a possible D gene (5 bases). CDR3 length: 13 residues. V was pared by 6 bases and J by 9 bases, with 18 bases between. CDR1 and CDR2 (germline): MDHEN, SYDVKM. CDR3 protein: CASSPTGLTRQYF. Written as DNA, the CDR3 is TGTGCCAGCAGCCCGACCGGACTTACGAGGCAGTACTTC.

This clonotype was seen only a few times. The chain links TRBV9 to TRBJ2-7; D may be TRBD2 (6 bases). Trimming took 4 bases from V and 2 from J, leaving 13 bases between them. Looked up from germline, CDR1 is SGDLS and CDR2 is YYNGEE. CDR3 length: 14 residues. This CDR3 is CASSIGGSTYEQYF. The CDR3 DNA sequence: TGTGCCAGCAGCATCGGAGGGTCTACCTACGAGCAGTACTTC.

The J gene is TRBJ2-7, the V gene TRBV28; D may be TRBD1 or TRBD2 (7 bases each). The V end was cut by 4 bases, the J end by 0 bases, with 13 bases between. Germline V lookup: CDR1 MDHEN, CDR2 SYDVKM. The CDR3 extends over 15 amino acids. The CDR3 DNA is TGTGCCAGCAGTTCCCAGGGGGGGAGCTCCTACGAGCAGTACTTC. Translation: CASSSQGGSSYEQYF. Full variable domain (rest looked up from reference TRBV28 and TRBJ2-7): DVKVTQSSRYLVKRTGEKVFLECVQDMDHENMFWYRQDPGLGLRLIYFSYDVKMKEKGDIPEGYSVSREKKERFSLILESASTNQTSMYLCASSSQGGSSYEQYFGPGTRLTVT.

There are many counts of this clonotype. The chain has TRBV30 and TRBJ2-3, with a tentative D call TRBD2 (5 bases). Germline V gene sequence: CDR1 GTSNPN, CDR2 SVGIG (reference sequence). Trimming removed 0 bases at V and 0 bases at J, with 19 bases between. CDR3 size: 18 residues. The CDR3 reads CAWSVTSGWGSSTDTQYF. In nucleotides, the CDR3 is TGTGCCTGGAGTGTCACGAGCGGTTGGGGATCTAGCACAGATACGCAGTATTTT.